Presented here are 20 T cell receptor beta chains from one specimen sequenced in a study of PD-L1 blockade in urothelial cancer. Clones were read by immunoSEQ multiplex PCR, and TCRdb kept only the in-frame ones, dropping some. The sample lists under 35,000 clones, 80% to 90% seen once, with under 9.5% in the top ten. Regarding time point: peripheral blood 6 weeks after treatment start. Sequencing was performed on PBMCs, taken around atezolizumab (anti-PD-L1) treatment. These receptors originate from an elderly man with urothelial cancer.

This clone has a single count. V gene TRBV28 combines with J gene TRBJ2-1; possible D gene TRBD2, 5 bases. Germline CDR1 is MDHEN and CDR2 is SYDVKM. CDR3 size: 17 residues. With 8 bases removed from V and 4 bases from J, the gap between germline ends came to 24 bases. The CDR3 DNA follows: TGTGCCAGCGGGCACGCCGGGGAAGAAACCTTATACAATGAGCAGTTCTTC. Protein product: CASGHAGEETLYNEQFF.

The J gene is TRBJ2-3, the V gene TRBV10-2, with TRBD2 matching over 14 bases. Germline V gene data show CDR1 as WSHSY and CDR2 as SAAADI. Trimming at V came to 6 bases and at J to 3 bases, leaving 5 bases not matched to a gene. This CDR3 is 16 amino acids long. Written as DNA, the CDR3 is TGCGCCAGCAGACGGGGACTAGCGGGAGTAACAGATACGCAGTATTTT. It specifies CASRRGLAGVTDTQYF.

The V call is TRBV5-1, the J call TRBJ2-3, with D hard to call. Germline CDR1 SGHRS, CDR2 YFSETQ. V lost 4 bases and J lost 0, with 9 bases in between. This CDR3 is 14 amino acids long. Here the CDR3 reads CASSSTPSTDTQYF. The CDR3 nucleotides read TGCGCCAGCAGCAGCACCCCTAGCACAGATACGCAGTATTTT.

The chain has TRBV25-1 and TRBJ2-1, with D perhaps matching TRBD1 (6 bases). Germline V CDR1 and CDR2: MGHDK, SYGVNS. The CDR3 totals 14 residues. Trimming removed 3 bases at V and 4 bases at J, with 10 bases between. CDR3 protein: CASSEAGVYNEQFF. For the CDR3, the DNA is TGTGCCAGCAGTGAGGCAGGGGTTTACAATGAGCAGTTCTTC.

The rearrangement uses TRBV15 and TRBJ2-3, with TRBD2 as a possible D gene (5 bases). CDR1 and CDR2 from the germline V gene are LNHNV and YYDKDF (reference sequence). Trimming cost V 3 bases and J 3 bases, with 22 bases left between them. This CDR3 has 18 amino acids. The CDR3 spells CATSRLILARGKTDTQYF. CDR3 coding DNA: TGTGCCACCAGCAGGTTAATCTTAGCGAGAGGTAAAACAGATACGCAGTATTTT. Complete variable domain (other parts from reference TRBV15 and TRBJ2-3): DAMVIQNPRYQVTQFGKPVTLSCSQTLNHNVMYWYQQKSSQAPKLLFHYYDKDFNNEADTPDNFQSRRPNTSFCFLDIRSPGLGDTAMYLCATSRLILARGKTDTQYFGPGTRLTVL.

The chain joins TRBV21-1 to TRBJ2-5; the table assigns TRBD1, which was not confirmed against the DNA. TRBV21-1 is termed a pseudogene. The CDR3 is made up of 16 amino acids. This CDR3 is CASSKVRTEYQETQYF. The DNA of the CDR3 is TGTGCCAGCAGCAAAGTTAGGACAGAGTACCAAGAGACCCAGTACTTC.

Only one count was recorded for this clone. This chain uses TRBV28 with TRBJ2-6; 7 nucleotides match TRBD1. CDR1 and CDR2 from the germline V gene are MDHEN and SYDVKM. Losses at the gene ends were 4 bases for V and 2 bases for J; bases not matched to a gene: 2. The CDR3 is 15 residues long. The CDR3 coding sequence is TGTGCCAGCAGTTCTACAGGGGCTGGGGCCAACGTCCTGACTTTC. The encoded protein is CASSSTGAGANVLTF.

The chain couples TRBV9 to TRBJ2-1, with TRBD2 matching 8 bases. The CDR3 spans 13 residues. The germline V gene has CDR1 SGDLS and CDR2 YYNGEE. The trim removed 4 bases at V and 9 bases at J, leaving 6 bases unmatched. The CDR3 here is CASSTPAGVEQFF. Here the CDR3 DNA reads TGTGCCAGCAGCACCCCAGCGGGAGTTGAGCAGTTCTTC.

The chain links TRBV5-1 to TRBJ2-2; D is uncertain. Germline V gene data show CDR1 as SGHRS and CDR2 as YFSETQ. This CDR3 has 15 amino acids. Trimming removed 2 bases from V and 1 base from J, with 9 bases in between. CDR3 residues: CASSFSSGNTGELFF. The CDR3 nucleotides are TGCGCCAGCAGCTTTTCCTCCGGGAACACCGGGGAGCTGTTTTTT.

CDR3: CASSPTAQGEKLFF. The CDR3 nucleotides are TGCGCCAGCAGTCCAACCGCGCAGGGGGAAAAACTGTTTTTT. V usage is TRBV10-1 and J usage is TRBJ1-4; possible D gene TRBD1, 6 bases. The CDR3 runs to 14 residues. Trimming took 5 bases from V and 8 from J, leaving 15 bases between them. Per the germline V gene, CDR1 is WNHNN and CDR2 is SYGVQD (reference sequence).

The chain employs TRBV5-4 and TRBJ2-3; 8 bases are shared with TRBD2. The V gene end was trimmed by 7 bases and the J gene end by 3 bases; junction bases not matched to a gene: 16. The CDR3 sequence is 17 residues long. Germline V lookup: CDR1 SGHNT, CDR2 YYREEE (reference sequence). CDR3 in amino acids: CASQYRTSGSRTDTQYF. The CDR3 DNA reads TGTGCCAGCCAGTACCGGACAAGCGGGAGTCGTACAGATACGCAGTATTTT.

J is TRBJ2-7 and V is TRBV7-8, with 12 bases that match TRBD2. In germline, CDR1 is SGHVS, CDR2 FQNEAQ. This CDR3 spans 16 amino acids. With 5 bases clipped from V and 6 bases from J, the junction kept 11 bases outside the gene matches. DNA of the CDR3: TGTGCCAGCAGCCGCGGACTAGCGGGATCGGGGGGCGAGCAGTACTTC. Protein: CASSRGLAGSGGEQYF. Supplemented by reference TRBV7-8 and TRBJ2-7, the full variable domain reads GAGVSQSPRYKVAKRGQDVALRCDPISGHVSLFWYQQALGQGPEFLTYFQNEAQLDKSGLPSDRFFAERPEGSVSTLKIQRTQQEDSAVYLCASSRGLAGSGGEQYFGPGTRLTVT.

In its sample, this clone was seen once. The CDR3 DNA follows: TGTGCCAGCTCACCAAGGACAGGGTTGTCCTACAATGAGCAGTTCTTC. This encodes CASSPRTGLSYNEQFF. The chain carries TRBV18 and TRBJ2-1; 8 bases are shared with TRBD1. The CDR3 sequence is 16 residues long. Germline trimming cut 2 bases from V and 1 base from J; bases unmatched to any gene: 4. Per germline, CDR1 KGHSH and CDR2 LQKENI.

The V call is TRBV18, the J call TRBJ2-1; D is undetermined. Germline V gene lookup returns CDR1 KGHSH and CDR2 LQKENI. V was cut by 5 bases and J by 2 bases, with 7 bases left in between. CDR3 size: 13 residues. The CDR3 spells CASSEPPYNEQFF. CDR3 DNA: TGTGCCAGCTCAGAGCCCCCCTACAATGAGCAGTTCTTC. The full variable domain, with the rest looked up from reference TRBV18 and TRBJ2-1, is NAGVMQNPRHLVRRRGQEARLRCSPMKGHSHVYWYRQLPEEGLKFMVYLQKENIIDESGMPKERFSAEFPKEGPSILRIQQVVRGDSAAYFCASSEPPYNEQFFGPGTRLTVL.

The chain is built from TRBV5-1 and TRBJ2-1; 9 positions agree with TRBD2. J was trimmed by 5 bases and V by 3 bases; bases with no gene match: 12. This CDR3 region has 17 residues. Germline loops: CDR1 SGHRS, CDR2 YFSETQ. The CDR3 sequence: CASSSVLAGDSDNEQFF. The CDR3 nucleotides are TGCGCCAGCAGCTCGGTCTTAGCGGGAGATTCGGACAATGAGCAGTTCTTC.

This clone was observed a single time. V is TRBV15 and J is TRBJ2-2, with a tentative D call TRBD2 (6 bases). Trimming removed 0 bases from V and 10 bases from J, with 9 bases in between. The CDR3 spans 13 residues. Per germline, CDR1 LNHNV and CDR2 YYDKDF (reference sequence). CDR3 sequence (DNA): TGTGCCACCAGCAGAGATAGCGGATTGGAGCTGTTTTTT. As protein: CATSRDSGLELFF.

This clone was detected once. The chain carries TRBV7-2 and TRBJ2-7, with D possibly TRBD2 on 6 matching bases. Germline V gene sequence: CDR1 SGHTA, CDR2 FQGNSA. The CDR3 runs to 14 residues. Trimming removed 4 bases from V and 4 bases from J, with 14 bases in between. Here the CDR3 reads CASSSTDGRYEQYF. The DNA of the CDR3 is TGTGCCAGCAGCTCGACGGATGGGAGGTACGAGCAGTACTTC.

The gene calls are TRBV14 and TRBJ2-4; weak D call: TRBD1 (5 bases). Trimming removed 2 bases at V and 1 base at J, with 6 bases between. The CDR3 is made up of 14 amino acids. The germline V gene has CDR1 SGHDN and CDR2 FVKESK. CDR3 amino acids: CASSQRGAKNIQYF. As DNA, the CDR3 is TGTGCCAGCAGCCAAAGGGGCGCCAAAAACATTCAGTACTTC.

This chain joins TRBV10-3 and TRBJ2-3, with 12 bases matching TRBD2. The ends lost 2 bases at V and 0 bases at J; junction bases unmatched: 3. The V gene's germline CDR1 is ENHRY and CDR2 SYGVKD. The CDR3 runs 17 residues. CDR3 nucleotide sequence: TGTGCCATCAGTGAGAGAGGGACTAGCGGGAGCACAGATACGCAGTATTTT. Its protein is CAISERGTSGSTDTQYF.

The rearrangement uses TRBV4-1 and TRBJ1-5; 11 bases align to TRBD1. With V trimmed by 2 bases and J by 4 bases, 4 bases remained unmatched. Germline CDR1 is MGHRA and CDR2 is YSYEKL. The CDR3 runs to 16 residues. The CDR3 sequence: CASSQTGQGENQPQHF. The DNA for the CDR3 is TGCGCCAGCAGCCAAACGGGACAGGGGGAAAATCAGCCCCAGCATTTT.